The 14 T cell receptor beta chains below come from one sample, sequenced in a study of blood T cell repertoires in COVID-19. Clones were sequenced by immunoSEQ multiplex PCR, and TCRdb holds only the in-frame ones, with some missing. This sample has around 200,000 clones; approximately 80% occur once, and the top ten carry under 8.5%. Sequencing input: peripheral blood. The source is a human donor in a cohort sampled during active COVID-19.

This chain links TRBV12-3 or TRBV12-4 with TRBJ1-6, with D maybe TRBD1 (5 bases). The CDR3 consists of 13 residues. Trimming cost V 2 bases and J 7 bases, with 6 bases left between them. The CDR3 coding sequence is TGTGCCAGCAGTTTACCAGGGAATTCACCCCTCCACTTT. Translated: CASSLPGNSPLHF.

V and J are TRBV9 and TRBJ1-1; D might be TRBD1 (5 bases). The CDR3 runs to 14 residues. The ends were cut back, 4 bases at V and 4 bases at J, with 14 bases in the middle. Germline CDR1 reads SGDLS; CDR2 reads YYNGEE. This CDR3 reads CASSPQGYGTEAFF. The CDR3 coding sequence is TGTGCCAGCAGCCCTCAGGGATACGGCACTGAAGCTTTCTTT.

CDR3 region: CASSRDTGGLSNQPQHF. Here the CDR3 DNA reads TGTGCCAGCAGCAGAGACACAGGGGGTCTTAGCAATCAGCCCCAGCATTTT. This rearrangement joins TRBV21-1 to TRBJ1-5; no check of the table's D call, TRBD1, against the DNA was made. TRBV21-1 is described as a pseudogene. This CDR3 has 17 residues.

V usage is TRBV3-1 (or the pseudogene TRBV3-2) and J usage is TRBJ2-1; D might be TRBD1 (5 bases). Trimming shortened V by 1 base and J by 7 bases, and 11 bases separated the two germline ends. The CDR3 runs 14 residues. CDR1 and CDR2 from the germline V gene are LGHDT and YNNKEL (reference sequence). For the CDR3, the DNA is TGTGCCAGCAGCCAAGTCTCCAGGGTTAATGAGCAGTTCTTC. This encodes CASSQVSRVNEQFF.

V gene TRBV25-1 combines with J gene TRBJ1-6; D is perhaps TRBD1 (6 bases). Germline V gene data show CDR1 as MGHDK and CDR2 as SYGVNS. The CDR3 has 13 residues. V was shortened by 8 bases and J by 6 bases, with 11 bases between the two germline ends. The CDR3 nucleotides read TGTGCCAGCGTCGGGACACCTAATTCACCCCTCCACTTT. This translates into CASVGTPNSPLHF.

V gene TRBV5-6 combines with J gene TRBJ1-2; the D gene is possibly TRBD1 (6 bases). V was pared by 0 bases and J by 3 bases, with 15 bases between. CDR3 length: 16 residues. CDR1 and CDR2 (germline): SGHDT, YYEEEE. The CDR3 loop reads CASSLAGDSLYYGYTF. CDR3 nucleotides: TGTGCCAGCAGCTTGGCAGGGGATTCTCTGTACTATGGCTACACCTTC.

V is TRBV9 and J is TRBJ1-3; 7 positions agree with TRBD1. The V gene's germline CDR1 is SGDLS and CDR2 YYNGEE. The junction had 11 bases not matched to a gene; V was cut back by 0 bases and J by 2 bases. The CDR3 contains 18 residues. CDR3 nucleotide sequence: TGTGCCAGCAGCGTAGAGGGAAGACAGGGAACAGCTGGAAACACCATATATTTT. Protein product: CASSVEGRQGTAGNTIYF.

J is TRBJ2-6 and V is TRBV11-2; TRBD1 agrees at 7 bases. The V and J ends lost 6 bases and 0 bases, in that order; junction bases with no gene match: 11. Looked up from germline, CDR1 is SGHAT and CDR2 is FQNNGV. This CDR3 spans 18 amino acids. Written as DNA, the CDR3 is TGTGCCAGCAGACCGCTCCGACAGGGACCCTCTGGGGCCAACGTCCTGACTTTC. This encodes CASRPLRQGPSGANVLTF.

This clone was detected only once. The chain carries TRBV5-6 and TRBJ1-3; 7 positions match TRBD1. The CDR3 has 18 amino acids. V was pared by 4 bases and J by 4 bases, with 17 bases of the junction left unmatched. From germline, CDR1 is SGHDT and CDR2 YYEEEE. The CDR3 DNA reads TGTGCCAGCAGCCCGACCGTCGGGGCAGGGGGGTCCGGAAACACCATATATTTT. It translates to CASSPTVGAGGSGNTIYF.

The chain combines TRBV12-3 or TRBV12-4 with TRBJ1-1; D is unresolved. Trimming stripped 5 bases from V and 6 bases from J, with 7 bases between. The CDR3 totals 11 residues. For the CDR3, the DNA is TGTGCCAGCAGTAGAACATCTGAAGCTTTCTTT. Its translation is CASSRTSEAFF.

The J gene is TRBJ1-1, the V gene TRBV30; 12 bases align to TRBD1. Germline CDR1 is GTSNPN and CDR2 is SVGIG (reference sequence). V lost 1 base, J lost 4 bases, and 10 bases stayed unmatched. This CDR3 spans 17 amino acids. CDR3 loop: CAWSGDRGPEVSTEAFF. The CDR3 DNA reads TGTGCCTGGAGTGGGGACAGGGGGCCAGAAGTGAGCACTGAAGCTTTCTTT. The full variable domain, rest sourced from reference TRBV30 and TRBJ1-1, is SQTIHQWPATLVQPVGSPLSLECTVEGTSNPNLYWYRQAAGRGLQLLFYSVGIGQISSEVPQNLSASRPQDRQFILSSKKLLLSDSGFYLCAWSGDRGPEVSTEAFFGQGTRLTVV.

This chain links TRBV11-2 with TRBJ1-2; the D gene is possibly TRBD1 (6 bases). The germline gives CDR1 SGHAT, CDR2 FQNNGV. Trimming removed 4 bases at V and 6 bases at J, with 9 bases between. The CDR3 has 12 amino acids. CDR3 residues: CASSYRQDGYTF. The CDR3 nucleotides read TGTGCCAGCAGCTACCGACAGGATGGCTACACCTTC. Complete variable domain (other parts from reference TRBV11-2 and TRBJ1-2): EAGVAQSPRYKIIEKRQSVAFWCNPISGHATLYWYQQILGQGPKLLIQFQNNGVVDDSQLPKDRFSAERLKGVDSTLKIQPAKLEDSAVYLCASSYRQDGYTFGSGTRLTVV.

The chain carries TRBV5-6 and TRBJ1-6; TRBD1 agrees at 9 bases. The CDR3 sequence is 15 residues long. With 0 bases clipped from V and 9 bases from J, the junction kept 4 bases outside the gene matches. In germline, CDR1 is SGHDT, CDR2 YYEEEE. As DNA, the CDR3 is TGTGCCAGCAGCTTGGGGACAGGGGAGGGTTCACCCCTCCACTTT. Translated, it gives CASSLGTGEGSPLHF.

The chain links TRBV13 to TRBJ1-2; the D is unclear. The CDR3 extends over 15 amino acids. The germline V and J ends were trimmed by 5 bases and 0 bases, with 13 bases remaining between them. Germline V gene data show CDR1 as PRHDT and CDR2 as FYEKMQ (reference sequence). The CDR3 sequence is CASSTRTGANYGYTF. Here the CDR3 DNA reads TGTGCCAGCAGCACACGGACTGGGGCTAACTATGGCTACACCTTC.